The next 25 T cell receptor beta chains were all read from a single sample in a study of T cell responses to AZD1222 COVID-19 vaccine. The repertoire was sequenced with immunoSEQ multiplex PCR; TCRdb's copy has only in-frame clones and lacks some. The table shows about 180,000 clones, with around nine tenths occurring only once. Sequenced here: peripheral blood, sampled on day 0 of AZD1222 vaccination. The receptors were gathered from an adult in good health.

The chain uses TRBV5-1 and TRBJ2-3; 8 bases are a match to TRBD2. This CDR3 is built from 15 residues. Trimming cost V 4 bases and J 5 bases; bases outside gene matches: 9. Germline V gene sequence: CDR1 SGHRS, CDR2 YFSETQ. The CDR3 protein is CASSASGSRGDTQYF. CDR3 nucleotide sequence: TGCGCCAGCAGCGCCAGCGGGAGCAGAGGAGATACGCAGTATTTT.

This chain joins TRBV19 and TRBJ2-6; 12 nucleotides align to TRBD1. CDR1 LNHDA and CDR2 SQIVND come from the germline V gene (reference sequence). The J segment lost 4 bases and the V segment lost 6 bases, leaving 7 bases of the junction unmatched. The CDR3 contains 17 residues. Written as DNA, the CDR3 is TGTGCCAGTAGAACCGGGACAGGGGGCTCAGGGGCCAACGTCCTGACTTTC. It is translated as CASRTGTGGSGANVLTF. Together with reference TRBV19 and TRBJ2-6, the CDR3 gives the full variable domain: DGGITQSPKYLFRKEGQNVTLSCEQNLNHDAMYWYRQDPGQGLRLIYYSQIVNDFQKGDIAEGYSVSREKKESFPLTVTSAQKNPTAFYLCASRTGTGGSGANVLTFGAGSRLTVL.

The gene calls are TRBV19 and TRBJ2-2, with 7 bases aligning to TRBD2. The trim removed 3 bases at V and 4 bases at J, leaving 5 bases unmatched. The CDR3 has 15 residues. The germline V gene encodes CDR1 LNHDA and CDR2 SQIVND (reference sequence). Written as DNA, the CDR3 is TGTGCCAGTAGTATTCAAGCGGGGAGCACCGGGGAGCTGTTTTTT. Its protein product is CASSIQAGSTGELFF.

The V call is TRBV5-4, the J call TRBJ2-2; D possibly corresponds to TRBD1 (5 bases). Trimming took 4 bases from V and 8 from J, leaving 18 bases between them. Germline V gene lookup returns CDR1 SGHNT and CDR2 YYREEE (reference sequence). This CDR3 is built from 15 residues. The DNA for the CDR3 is TGTGCCAGCAGCCTGGGGCGACCGGCATCTGGGGAGCTGTTTTTT. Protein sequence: CASSLGRPASGELFF.

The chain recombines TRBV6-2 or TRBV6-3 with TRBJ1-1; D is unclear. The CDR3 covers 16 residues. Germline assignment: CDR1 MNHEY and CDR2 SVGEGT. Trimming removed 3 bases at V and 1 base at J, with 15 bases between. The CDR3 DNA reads TGTGCCAGCAGTTATAGTTTCAGAAACGAGAACACTGAAGCTTTCTTT. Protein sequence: CASSYSFRNENTEAFF.

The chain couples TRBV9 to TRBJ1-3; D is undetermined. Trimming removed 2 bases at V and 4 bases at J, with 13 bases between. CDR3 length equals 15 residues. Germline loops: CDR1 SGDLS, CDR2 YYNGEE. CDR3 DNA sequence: TGTGCCAGCAGCGTCGACGGACTCTTAGGAAACACCATATATTTT. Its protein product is CASSVDGLLGNTIYF.

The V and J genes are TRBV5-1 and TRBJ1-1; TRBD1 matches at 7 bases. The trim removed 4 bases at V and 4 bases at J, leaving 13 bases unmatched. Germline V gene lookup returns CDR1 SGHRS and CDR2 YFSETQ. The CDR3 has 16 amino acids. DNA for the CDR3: TGCGCCAGCAGCCTTGACAGGGTGACCCGCGGCACTGAAGCTTTCTTT. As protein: CASSLDRVTRGTEAFF.

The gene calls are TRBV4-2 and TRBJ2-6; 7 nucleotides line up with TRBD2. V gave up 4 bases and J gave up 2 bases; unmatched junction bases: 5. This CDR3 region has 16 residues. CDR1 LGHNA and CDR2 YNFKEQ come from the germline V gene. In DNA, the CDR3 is TGTGCCAGCAGCCCTCTTGGGGGGGCTGGGGCCAACGTCCTGACTTTC. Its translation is CASSPLGGAGANVLTF.

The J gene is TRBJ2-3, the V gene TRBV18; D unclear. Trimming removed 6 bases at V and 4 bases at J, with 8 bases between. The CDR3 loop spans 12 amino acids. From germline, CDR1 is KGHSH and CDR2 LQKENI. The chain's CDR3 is CASSPSADTQYF. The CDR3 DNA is TGTGCCAGCTCTCCTAGTGCAGATACGCAGTATTTT. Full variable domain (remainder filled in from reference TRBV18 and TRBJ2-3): NAGVMQNPRHLVRRRGQEARLRCSPMKGHSHVYWYRQLPEEGLKFMVYLQKENIIDESGMPKERFSAEFPKEGPSILRIQQVVRGDSAAYFCASSPSADTQYFGPGTRLTVL.

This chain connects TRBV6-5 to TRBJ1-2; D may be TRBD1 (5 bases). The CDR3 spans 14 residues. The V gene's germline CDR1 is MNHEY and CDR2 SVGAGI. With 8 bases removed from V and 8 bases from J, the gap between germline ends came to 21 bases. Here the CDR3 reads CASHPGRGTSGYTF. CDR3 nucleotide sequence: TGTGCCAGCCACCCTGGACGGGGGACCTCGGGCTACACCTTC.

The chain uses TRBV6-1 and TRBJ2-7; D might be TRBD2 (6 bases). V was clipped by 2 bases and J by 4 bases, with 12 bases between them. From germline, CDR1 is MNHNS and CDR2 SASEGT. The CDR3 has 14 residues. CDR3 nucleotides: TGTGCCAGCAGTGAAATACGGGACTCGTACGAGCAGTACTTC. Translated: CASSEIRDSYEQYF.

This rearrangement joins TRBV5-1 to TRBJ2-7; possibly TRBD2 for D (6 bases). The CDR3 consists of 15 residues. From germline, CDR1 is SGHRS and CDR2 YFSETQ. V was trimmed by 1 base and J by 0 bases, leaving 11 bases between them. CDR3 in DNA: TGCGCCAGCAGCTTGTATAGCGGAGACTCCTACGAGCAGTACTTC. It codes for CASSLYSGDSYEQYF. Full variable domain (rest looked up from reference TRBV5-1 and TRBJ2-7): KAGVTQTPRYLIKTRGQQVTLSCSPISGHRSVSWYQQTPGQGLQFLFEYFSETQRNKGNFPGRFSGRQFSNSRSEMNVSTLELGDSALYLCASSLYSGDSYEQYFGPGTRLTVT.

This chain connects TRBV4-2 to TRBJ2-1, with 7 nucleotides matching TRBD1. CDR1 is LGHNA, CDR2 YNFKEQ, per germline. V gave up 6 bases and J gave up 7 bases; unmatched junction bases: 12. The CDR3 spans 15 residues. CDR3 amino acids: CASRGRDSPGNEQFF. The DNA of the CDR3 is TGTGCCAGCAGGGGCCGGGACAGCCCGGGGAATGAGCAGTTCTTC.

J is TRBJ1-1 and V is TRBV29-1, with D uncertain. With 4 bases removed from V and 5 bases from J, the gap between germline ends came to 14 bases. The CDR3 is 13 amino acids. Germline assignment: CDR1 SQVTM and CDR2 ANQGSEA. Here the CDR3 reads CSVVWGVKTEAFF. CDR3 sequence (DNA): TGCAGCGTTGTATGGGGTGTTAAAACTGAAGCTTTCTTT.

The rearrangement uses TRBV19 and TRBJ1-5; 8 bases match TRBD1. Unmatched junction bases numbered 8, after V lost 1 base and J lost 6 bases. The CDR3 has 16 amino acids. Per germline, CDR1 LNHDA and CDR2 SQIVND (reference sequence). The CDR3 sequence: CASSIVFRGQSQPQHF. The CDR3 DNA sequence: TGTGCCAGTAGTATAGTATTCAGGGGGCAGAGTCAGCCCCAGCATTTT. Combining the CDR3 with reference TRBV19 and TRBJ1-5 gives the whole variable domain DGGITQSPKYLFRKEGQNVTLSCEQNLNHDAMYWYRQDPGQGLRLIYYSQIVNDFQKGDIAEGYSVSREKKESFPLTVTSAQKNPTAFYLCASSIVFRGQSQPQHFGDGTRLSIL.

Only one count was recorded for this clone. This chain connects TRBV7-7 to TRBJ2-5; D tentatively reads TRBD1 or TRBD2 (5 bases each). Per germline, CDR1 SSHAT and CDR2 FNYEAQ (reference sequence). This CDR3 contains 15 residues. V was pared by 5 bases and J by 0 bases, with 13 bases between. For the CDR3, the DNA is TGTGCCAGCAGCCGGGGACGAGAGTACCAAGAGACCCAGTACTTC. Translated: CASSRGREYQETQYF. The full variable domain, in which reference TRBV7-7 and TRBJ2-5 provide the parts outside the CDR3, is GAGVSQSPRYKVTKRGQDVTLRCDPISSHATLYWYQQALGQGPEFLTYFNYEAQPDKSGLPSDRFSAERPEGSISTLTIQRTEQRDSAMYRCASSRGREYQETQYFGPGTRLLVL.

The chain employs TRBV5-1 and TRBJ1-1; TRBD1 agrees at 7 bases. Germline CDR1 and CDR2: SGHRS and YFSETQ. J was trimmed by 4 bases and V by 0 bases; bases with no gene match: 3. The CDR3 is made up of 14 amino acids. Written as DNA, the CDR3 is TGCGCCAGCAGCTTGGACGGGACAGCCACTGAAGCTTTCTTT. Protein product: CASSLDGTATEAFF.

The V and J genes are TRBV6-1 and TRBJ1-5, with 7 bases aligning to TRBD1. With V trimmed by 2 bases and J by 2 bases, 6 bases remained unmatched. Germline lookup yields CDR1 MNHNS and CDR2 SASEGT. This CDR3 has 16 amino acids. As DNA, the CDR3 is TGTGCCAGCAGTGAACAACACGGGACAGGCAATCAGCCCCAGCATTTT. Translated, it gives CASSEQHGTGNQPQHF.

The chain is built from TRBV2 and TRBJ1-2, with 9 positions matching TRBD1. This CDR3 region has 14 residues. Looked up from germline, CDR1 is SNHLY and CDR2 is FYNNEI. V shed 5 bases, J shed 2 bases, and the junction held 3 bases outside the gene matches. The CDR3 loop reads CASSTGQGNYGYTF. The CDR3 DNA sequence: TGTGCCAGCAGTACCGGACAGGGGAACTATGGCTACACCTTC.

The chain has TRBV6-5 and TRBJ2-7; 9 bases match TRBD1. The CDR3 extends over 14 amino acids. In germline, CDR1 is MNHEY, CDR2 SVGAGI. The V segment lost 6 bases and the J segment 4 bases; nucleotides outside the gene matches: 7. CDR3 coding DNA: TGTGCCAGCAGCCGGACAGGGGTTATATACGAGCAGTACTTC. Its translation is CASSRTGVIYEQYF.

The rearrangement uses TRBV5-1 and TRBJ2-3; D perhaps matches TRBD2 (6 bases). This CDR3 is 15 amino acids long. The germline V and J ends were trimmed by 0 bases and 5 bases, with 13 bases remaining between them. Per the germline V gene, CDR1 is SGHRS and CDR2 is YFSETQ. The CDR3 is CASSLGDPGRDTQYF. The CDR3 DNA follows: TGCGCCAGCAGCTTGGGTGACCCCGGGAGAGATACGCAGTATTTT.

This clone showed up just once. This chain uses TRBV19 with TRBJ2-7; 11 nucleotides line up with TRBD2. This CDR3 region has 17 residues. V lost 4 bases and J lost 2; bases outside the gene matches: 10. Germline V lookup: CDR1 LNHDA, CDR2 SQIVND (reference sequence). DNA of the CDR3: TGTGCCAGTAGTAGGCGCCCTGGGACTAGCGGCACCTACGAGCAGTACTTC. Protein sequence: CASSRRPGTSGTYEQYF.

CDR3 coding DNA: TGTGCCAGCAGCTCCCCGGCGGGAGGTTCCTACAATGAGCAGTTCTTC. This translates into CASSSPAGGSYNEQFF. The chain joins TRBV7-2 to TRBJ2-1; 8 nucleotides match TRBD2. Germline V gene data show CDR1 as SGHTA and CDR2 as FQGNSA. The J segment lost 1 base and the V segment lost 4 bases, leaving 6 bases of the junction unmatched. This CDR3 comprises 16 residues.

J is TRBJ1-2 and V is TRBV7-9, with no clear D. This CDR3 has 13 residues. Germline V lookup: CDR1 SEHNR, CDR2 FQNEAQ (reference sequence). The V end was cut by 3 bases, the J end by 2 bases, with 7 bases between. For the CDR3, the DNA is TGTGCCAGCAGCTTGAGCATCAACTATGGCTACACCTTC. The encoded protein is CASSLSINYGYTF.

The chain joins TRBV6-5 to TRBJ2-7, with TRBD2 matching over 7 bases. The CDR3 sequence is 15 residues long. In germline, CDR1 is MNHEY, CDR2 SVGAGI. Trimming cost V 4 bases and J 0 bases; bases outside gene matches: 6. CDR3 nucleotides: TGTGCCAGCAGTTGGGCTAGCGGAACCTCCTACGAGCAGTACTTC. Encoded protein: CASSWASGTSYEQYF.